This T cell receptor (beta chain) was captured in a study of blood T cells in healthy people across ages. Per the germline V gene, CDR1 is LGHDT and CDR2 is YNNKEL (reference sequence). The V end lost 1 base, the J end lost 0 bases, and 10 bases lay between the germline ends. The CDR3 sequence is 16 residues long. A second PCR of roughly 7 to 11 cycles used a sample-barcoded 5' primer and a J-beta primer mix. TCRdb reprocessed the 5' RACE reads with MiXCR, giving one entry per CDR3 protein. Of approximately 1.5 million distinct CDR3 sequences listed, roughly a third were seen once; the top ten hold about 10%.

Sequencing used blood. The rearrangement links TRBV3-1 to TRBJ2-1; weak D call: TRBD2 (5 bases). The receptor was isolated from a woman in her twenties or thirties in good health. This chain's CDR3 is CASSQVQRSSYNEQFF. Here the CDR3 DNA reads TGTGCCAGCAGCCAAGTCCAGCGGAGCTCCTACAATGAGCAGTTCTTC.